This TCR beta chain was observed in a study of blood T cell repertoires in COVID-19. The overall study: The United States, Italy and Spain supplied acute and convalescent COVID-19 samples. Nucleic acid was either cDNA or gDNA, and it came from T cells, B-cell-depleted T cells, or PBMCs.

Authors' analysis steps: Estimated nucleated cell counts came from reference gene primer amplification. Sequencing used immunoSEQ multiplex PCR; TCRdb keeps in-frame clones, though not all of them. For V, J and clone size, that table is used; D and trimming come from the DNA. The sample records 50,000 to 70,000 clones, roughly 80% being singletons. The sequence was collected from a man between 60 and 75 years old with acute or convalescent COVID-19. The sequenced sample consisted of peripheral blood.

The CDR3 DNA sequence: TGTGCCAGCAGCTCACCGGGGGGACGGTCAGATACGCAGTATTTT. As protein: CASSSPGGRSDTQYF. This chain uses TRBV5-4 with TRBJ2-3; TRBD2 matches at 7 bases. This CDR3 comprises 15 residues. J lost 4 bases, V lost 3 bases, and 8 bases had no gene match. The V gene's germline CDR1 is SGHNT and CDR2 YYREEE (reference sequence).